The 27 T cell receptor beta chains listed next were all sequenced from one sample in a study of PD-L1 blockade in urothelial cancer. The time point was: peripheral blood 6 weeks after treatment start. TCRdb's copy holds only in-frame clones and misses some; the assay was immunoSEQ multiplex PCR. The sample has about 120,000 clones; more than 75% are singletons. The specimen was PBMCs, collected around atezolizumab (anti-PD-L1) treatment. Every receptor here comes from a man over 45 with urothelial cancer.

This clone came up once. CDR3 residues: CASRPRGNTGELFF. The CDR3 DNA is TGTGCCAGCAGACCAAGGGGGAACACCGGGGAGCTGTTTTTT. The chain employs TRBV27 and TRBJ2-2, with a tentative D call TRBD1 (5 bases). Between the trimmed V and J ends, which lost 6 bases and 1 base, there was a span of 9 bases. This CDR3 has 14 amino acids. Germline V gene sequence: CDR1 MNHEY, CDR2 SMNVEV (reference sequence).

This clone occurred once. V usage is TRBV19 and J usage is TRBJ2-7, with 9 bases fitting TRBD1. V trimming: 9 bases; J trimming: 5 bases; junction bases outside the gene matches: 11. The germline CDR1 and CDR2 sequences are LNHDA and SQIVND (reference sequence). The CDR3 sequence is 14 residues long. DNA of the CDR3: TGTGCCAGCTCACAAAGGGACAGGGACGACGAGCAGTACTTC. It translates to CASSQRDRDDEQYF.

This sequence joins TRBV5-1 and TRBJ2-2, with a possible D match to TRBD2 (5 bases). Germline V gene sequence: CDR1 SGHRS, CDR2 YFSETQ. The CDR3 covers 16 residues. The ends were cut back, 0 bases at V and 4 bases at J, with 13 bases in the middle. The CDR3 nucleotides read TGCGCCAGCAGCTTGGGAGGTGGTGAGGGCACCGGGGAGCTGTTTTTT. It encodes CASSLGGGEGTGELFF.

The rearrangement joins TRBV10-1 to TRBJ1-1, with 10 bases identical to TRBD1. Losses at the gene ends were 6 bases for V and 5 bases for J; bases not matched to a gene: 6. Germline loops: CDR1 WNHNN, CDR2 SYGVQD (reference sequence). This CDR3 has 14 amino acids. CDR3 bases: TGCGCCAGCAGCGACCGGGACAGGGGTACTGAAGCTTTCTTT. It is translated as CASSDRDRGTEAFF.

J is TRBJ1-5 and V is TRBV6-5; D might be TRBD1 (6 bases). With 6 bases removed from V and 2 bases from J, the gap between germline ends came to 14 bases. The CDR3 sequence is 15 residues long. Germline assignment: CDR1 MNHEY and CDR2 SVGAGI. CDR3 nucleotide sequence: TGTGCCAGCAGGCCCGCGAAGGGGGGCAATCAGCCCCAGCATTTT. It encodes CASRPAKGGNQPQHF.

The chain employs TRBV5-1 and TRBJ2-1; D is uncertain. From germline, CDR1 is SGHRS and CDR2 YFSETQ. CDR3 length: 15 residues. V lost 4 bases, J lost 0 bases, and 11 bases lay in between. The CDR3 is CASSPPAASYNEQFF. CDR3 bases: TGCGCCAGCAGCCCCCCGGCGGCCTCCTACAATGAGCAGTTCTTC.

V gene TRBV2 combines with J gene TRBJ2-6, with a tentative D call TRBD1 (6 bases). CDR3 length: 17 residues. V gave up 5 bases and J gave up 1 base, with 15 bases separating them. Germline CDR1 and CDR2: SNHLY and FYNNEI. CDR3 coding DNA: TGTGCCAGCAGTCCCAGGGGCGCCTCTTCTGGGGCCAACGTCCTGACTTTC. Encoded protein: CASSPRGASSGANVLTF.

The chain links TRBV2 to TRBJ2-5, with 12 bases identical to TRBD2. Per the germline V gene, CDR1 is SNHLY and CDR2 is FYNNEI. The CDR3 loop spans 14 amino acids. J gave up 5 bases and V 3 bases, and 1 base lay outside the gene matches. The CDR3 region has the DNA TGTGCCAGCAGTGACCTAGCGGGAGGGGAGACCCAGTACTTC. Translation gives CASSDLAGGETQYF.

V and J are TRBV7-3 and TRBJ1-2, with D tentatively TRBD1 (6 bases). V was cut by 1 base and J by 7 bases, with 19 bases left in between. There are 16 residues in the CDR3. Germline loops: CDR1 SGHTA, CDR2 FQGTGA. This chain's CDR3 is CASSLIGRQELGGYTF. CDR3 nucleotides: TGTGCCAGCAGCTTAATAGGCCGACAGGAGCTTGGTGGCTACACCTTC.

The chain joins TRBV7-9 to TRBJ1-1; the D is unclear. The CDR3 is 13 amino acids. Germline V gene data show CDR1 as SEHNR and CDR2 as FQNEAQ (reference sequence). V lost 2 bases, J lost 4 bases, and 8 bases lay in between. CDR3 loop: CASSLRLPTEAFF. CDR3 nucleotides: TGTGCCAGCAGCTTACGACTCCCCACTGAAGCTTTCTTT.

This chain joins TRBV18 and TRBJ2-1; D possibly corresponds to TRBD1 (5 bases). This CDR3 has 16 residues. Trimming stripped 1 base from V and 9 bases from J, with 19 bases between. Germline values: CDR1 KGHSH, CDR2 LQKENI. CDR3 protein: CASSPRVGRQDGEQFF. DNA of the CDR3: TGTGCCAGCTCACCACGGGTGGGGCGTCAGGACGGTGAGCAGTTCTTC.

The chain combines TRBV28 with TRBJ2-1, with D possibly TRBD2 on 5 matching bases. Trimming cost V 5 bases and J 10 bases, with 18 bases left between them. This CDR3 spans 14 amino acids. CDR1 is MDHEN, CDR2 SYDVKM, per germline. CDR3 loop: CASSIPRGSREQFF. The CDR3 bases are TGTGCCAGCAGTATACCCCGAGGGTCGAGAGAGCAGTTCTTC.

The gene calls are TRBV7-2 and TRBJ1-5; no definite D call. Germline V CDR1 and CDR2: SGHTA, FQGNSA. With 1 base removed from V and 2 bases from J, the gap between germline ends came to 12 bases. There are 16 residues in the CDR3. This chain's CDR3 is CASSLGSLSRNQPQHF. As DNA, the CDR3 is TGTGCCAGCAGCTTAGGGTCACTATCCCGCAATCAGCCCCAGCATTTT.

V gene TRBV9 combines with J gene TRBJ2-5; weak D call: TRBD1 (6 bases). V was cut by 1 base and J by 1 base, with 11 bases left in between. This CDR3 is built from 15 residues. Germline CDR1 is SGDLS and CDR2 is YYNGEE. Written as DNA, the CDR3 is TGTGCCAGCAGCGTATCAGGGGAGTCCCAAGAGACCCAGTACTTC. Amino acid sequence: CASSVSGESQETQYF.

The chain uses TRBV18 and TRBJ1-3, with a tentative D call TRBD1 (6 bases). V dropped 4 bases and J dropped 1 base, with 8 bases sitting between them. The CDR3 spans 14 residues. CDR1 KGHSH and CDR2 LQKENI come from the germline V gene. The CDR3 bases are TGTGCCAGCTCACAAGGACAGTCTGGAAACACCATATATTTT. This codes for CASSQGQSGNTIYF.

The chain joins TRBV5-4 to TRBJ1-1; 11 bases map to TRBD1. Losses at the gene ends were 3 bases for V and 1 base for J; bases not matched to a gene: 2. The CDR3 is 15 residues long. CDR1 is SGHNT and CDR2 is YYREEE in the germline V gene (reference sequence). The CDR3 spells CASSSGQGGNTEAFF. The CDR3 region has the DNA TGTGCCAGCAGCTCGGGACAGGGGGGGAACACTGAAGCTTTCTTT.

This sequence joins TRBV15 and TRBJ2-1; 7 bases align to TRBD1. The CDR3 contains 17 residues. In germline, CDR1 is LNHNV, CDR2 YYDKDF (reference sequence). Trimming at V came to 0 bases and at J to 5 bases, leaving 10 bases not matched to a gene. CDR3 nucleotide sequence: TGTGCCACCAGCAGAGATATGCACAGGGGTTTCGACAATGAGCAGTTCTTC. This encodes CATSRDMHRGFDNEQFF.

This chain joins TRBV5-6 and TRBJ2-1, with TRBD2 matching over 10 bases. After removal of 0 bases from V and 9 bases from J, the junction contained 9 bases not matched to a gene. The CDR3 is 16 residues long. The V gene's germline CDR1 is SGHDT and CDR2 YYEEEE. DNA for the CDR3: TGTGCCAGCAGCTTGGCTAGCGGGAGAGGTCGCATTGAGCAGTTCTTC. Amino acids: CASSLASGRGRIEQFF. The entire variable domain, with the rest obtained from reference TRBV5-6 and TRBJ2-1, is as follows: DAGVTQSPTHLIKTRGQQVTLRCSPKSGHDTVSWYQQALGQGPQFIFQYYEEEERQRGNFPDRFSGHQFPNYSSELNVNALLLGDSALYLCASSLASGRGRIEQFFGPGTRLTVL.

The sample holds one count of this clone. The chain employs TRBV18 and TRBJ2-5; D possibly corresponds to TRBD2 (6 bases). CDR1 is KGHSH, CDR2 LQKENI, per germline. CDR3 length: 14 amino acids. Trimming left V 5 bases short and J 5 bases short, with 15 bases between. This CDR3 reads CASSNGGGRETQYF. The CDR3 coding sequence is TGTGCCAGCTCAAACGGCGGAGGGAGGGAGACCCAGTACTTC.

This chain links TRBV7-3 with TRBJ1-5, with TRBD1 as a possible D gene (5 bases). The CDR3 is 15 amino acids. V shed 5 bases and J shed 2 bases, with 13 bases lying between them. Germline CDR1 SGHTA, CDR2 FQGTGA. The chain's CDR3 is CASSTGEGRNQPQHF. DNA for the CDR3: TGTGCCAGCAGCACCGGGGAGGGGCGCAATCAGCCCCAGCATTTT.

The rearrangement links TRBV2 to TRBJ1-3; D possibly corresponds to TRBD1 (6 bases). This CDR3 contains 16 residues. CDR1 is SNHLY and CDR2 is FYNNEI in the germline V gene. Deletions cut 7 bases from V and 1 base from J, with 17 bases between. In nucleotides, the CDR3 is TGTGCCAGCATAGGGGGAAGGTCGACGTCTGGAAACACCATATATTTT. This translates into CASIGGRSTSGNTIYF.

The rearrangement uses TRBV7-6 and TRBJ1-1; no definite D call. CDR3 length equals 20 residues. V dropped 1 base and J dropped 5 bases, with 29 bases sitting between them. Germline CDR1 and CDR2: SGHVS and FNYEAQ. As DNA, the CDR3 is TGTGCCAGCAGCTTAGGACTATGGGGAGAACCAAGCAGGATTGGGACTGAAGCTTTCTTT. It yields the protein CASSLGLWGEPSRIGTEAFF. The complete variable domain, with remaining parts taken from reference TRBV7-6 and TRBJ1-1, reads GAGVSQSPRYKVTKRGQDVALRCDPISGHVSLYWYRQALGQGPEFLTYFNYEAQQDKSGLPNDRFSAERPEGSISTLTIQRTEQRDSAMYRCASSLGLWGEPSRIGTEAFFGQGTRLTVV.

The chain has TRBV7-9 and TRBJ2-1; 14 nucleotides agree with TRBD2. The CDR3 is 15 amino acids. Germline trimming cut 5 bases from V and 8 bases from J; bases unmatched to any gene: 5. Per germline, CDR1 SEHNR and CDR2 FQNEAQ (reference sequence). Here the CDR3 reads CASSQTSGRVYEQFF. The CDR3 DNA reads TGTGCCAGCAGCCAGACTAGCGGGAGGGTCTATGAGCAGTTCTTC.

The CDR3 region has the DNA TGTGCCAGCAGCCCCGGGAATCCTAACACAGATACGCAGTATTTT. Protein product: CASSPGNPNTDTQYF. The genes are TRBV5-4 and TRBJ2-3, with a possible D match to TRBD2 (5 bases). This CDR3 spans 15 amino acids. Deletions cut 4 bases from V and 2 bases from J, with 14 bases between. CDR1 SGHNT and CDR2 YYREEE come from the germline V gene (reference sequence).

This clone was detected once. J is TRBJ1-2 and V is TRBV7-2; 7 bases align to TRBD1. This CDR3 comprises 17 residues. Per germline, CDR1 SGHTA and CDR2 FQGNSA. V was pared by 1 base and J by 7 bases, with 15 bases of the junction left unmatched. The CDR3 DNA follows: TGTGCCAGCAGCTTAGGGGCAGGGGGAGCCCCTTATTCTGGCTACACCTTC. Its translation is CASSLGAGGAPYSGYTF.

This sequence joins TRBV28 and TRBJ2-1, with 10 bases identical to TRBD2. From germline, CDR1 is MDHEN and CDR2 SYDVKM. The J segment lost 7 bases and the V segment lost 6 bases, leaving 6 bases of the junction unmatched. The length of the CDR3 is 14 residues. CDR3 protein: CASRVAGGLNEQFF. The CDR3 DNA sequence: TGTGCCAGCAGAGTAGCGGGAGGACTAAATGAGCAGTTCTTC.

This chain connects TRBV28 to TRBJ2-7; 9 nucleotides match TRBD2. V was pared by 1 base and J by 3 bases, with 4 bases of the junction left unmatched. This CDR3 spans 15 amino acids. Germline values: CDR1 MDHEN, CDR2 SYDVKM. The DNA for the CDR3 is TGTGCCAGCAGTTTATTAGCTAGCGGGAACTACGAGCAGTACTTC. Encoded protein: CASSLLASGNYEQYF. The variable domain in full, with the rest retrieved from reference TRBV28 and TRBJ2-7, is DVKVTQSSRYLVKRTGEKVFLECVQDMDHENMFWYRQDPGLGLRLIYFSYDVKMKEKGDIPEGYSVSREKKERFSLILESASTNQTSMYLCASSLLASGNYEQYFGPGTRLTVT.